The source of this T cell receptor beta chain is a study of cytomegalovirus exposure and HLA in healthy donors. Vbeta (60) and Jbeta (13) primers were used in the PCR. Assay: immunoSEQ multiplex PCR; the TCRdb copy retains only in-frame clones and omits some. The sample includes 150,000 to 200,000 clones, about 13% seen only once; the top ten take approximately 8.3%. This clone turned up a few times. This CDR3 comprises 14 residues. The V gene's germline CDR1 is MDHEN and CDR2 SYDVKM. Germline trimming cut 6 bases from V and 7 bases from J; bases unmatched to any gene: 5. The receptor's source is a man aged 45-65 years in good health and CMV-seropositive. The chain is built from TRBV28 and TRBJ1-5; 11 bases fit TRBD1. The sequenced material came from PBMCs. The CDR3 is CASRSDRGHQPQHF. As DNA, the CDR3 is TGTGCCAGCAGATCGGACAGGGGGCACCAGCCCCAGCATTTT.